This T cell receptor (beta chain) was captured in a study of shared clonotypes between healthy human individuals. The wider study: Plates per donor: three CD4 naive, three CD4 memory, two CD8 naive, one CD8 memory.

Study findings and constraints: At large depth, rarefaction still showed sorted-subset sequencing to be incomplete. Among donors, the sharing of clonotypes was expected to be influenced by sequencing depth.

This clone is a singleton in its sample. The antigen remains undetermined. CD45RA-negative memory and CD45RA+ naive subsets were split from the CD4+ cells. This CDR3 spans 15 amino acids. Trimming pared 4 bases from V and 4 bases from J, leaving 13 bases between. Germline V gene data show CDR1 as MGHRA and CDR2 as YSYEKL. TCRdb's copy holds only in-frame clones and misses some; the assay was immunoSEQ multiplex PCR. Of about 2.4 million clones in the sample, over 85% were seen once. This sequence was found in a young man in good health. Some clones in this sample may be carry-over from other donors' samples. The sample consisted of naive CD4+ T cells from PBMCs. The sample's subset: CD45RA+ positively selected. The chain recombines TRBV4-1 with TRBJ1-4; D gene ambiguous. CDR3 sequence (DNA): TGCGCCAGCAGCCCGTCTCGGACCTTTAATGAAAAACTGTTTTTT. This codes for CASSPSRTFNEKLFF.